The TCR beta chain described here comes from a study of blood T cell repertoires in COVID-19. About the study: PBMCs, B-cell-depleted T cells, or T cells were the source of the cDNA or gDNA that made up the material.

Only in-frame clones appear in the TCRdb table, and some are missing; sequencing was by immunoSEQ multiplex PCR. The top ten clones hold 3.5% to 4.5% of a sample with a few hundred thousand clones, 75% to 90% of them seen once. Participants were aged about 18 to 90 years, lived in about 26 US areas, and enrolled virtually. Symptom resolution, clearance, or two negative PCRs marked donors in Cohort 3 as recovered. V was pared by 4 bases and J by 2 bases, with 8 bases between. Germline values: CDR1 LNHNV, CDR2 YYDKDF (reference sequence). CDR3 length: 14 residues. The sequencing input was PBMCs or T cells enriched from blood (not recorded which). This clonotype was obtained from a woman in her thirties who had recovered from COVID-19. V is TRBV15 and J is TRBJ2-2; D is uncertain. This CDR3 is CATSTGINTGELFF. DNA for the CDR3: TGTGCCACCAGCACGGGTATAAACACCGGGGAGCTGTTTTTT.